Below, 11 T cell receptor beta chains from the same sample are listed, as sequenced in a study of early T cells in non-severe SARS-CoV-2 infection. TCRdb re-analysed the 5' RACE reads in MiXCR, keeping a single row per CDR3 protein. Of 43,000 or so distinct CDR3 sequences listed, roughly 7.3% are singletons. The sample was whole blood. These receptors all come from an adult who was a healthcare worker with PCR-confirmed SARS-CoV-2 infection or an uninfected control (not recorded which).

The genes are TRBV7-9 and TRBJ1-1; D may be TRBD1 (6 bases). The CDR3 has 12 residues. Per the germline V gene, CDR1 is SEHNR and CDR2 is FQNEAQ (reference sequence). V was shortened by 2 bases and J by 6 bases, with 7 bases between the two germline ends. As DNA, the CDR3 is TGTGCCAGCAGCTTATGGACAGCTGAAGCTTTCTTT. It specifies CASSLWTAEAFF.

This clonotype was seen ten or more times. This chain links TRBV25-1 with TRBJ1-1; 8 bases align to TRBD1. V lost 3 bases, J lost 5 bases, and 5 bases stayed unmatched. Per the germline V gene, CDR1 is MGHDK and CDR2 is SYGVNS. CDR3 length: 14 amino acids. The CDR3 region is CASSDVNRGTEAFF. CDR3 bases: TGTGCCAGCAGTGATGTTAACAGGGGGACTGAAGCTTTCTTT.

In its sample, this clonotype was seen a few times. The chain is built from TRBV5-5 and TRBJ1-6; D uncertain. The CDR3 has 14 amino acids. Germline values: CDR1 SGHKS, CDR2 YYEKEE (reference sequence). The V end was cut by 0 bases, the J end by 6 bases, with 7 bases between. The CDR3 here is CASSLDQVNSPLHF. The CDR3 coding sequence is TGTGCCAGCAGCTTGGATCAAGTTAATTCACCCCTCCACTTT.

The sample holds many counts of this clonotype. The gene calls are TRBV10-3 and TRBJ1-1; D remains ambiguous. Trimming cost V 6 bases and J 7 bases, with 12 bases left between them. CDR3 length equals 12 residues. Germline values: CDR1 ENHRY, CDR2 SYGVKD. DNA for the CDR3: TGTGCCATCAGGGCCGTTACCCTTGAAGCTTTCTTT. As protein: CAIRAVTLEAFF.

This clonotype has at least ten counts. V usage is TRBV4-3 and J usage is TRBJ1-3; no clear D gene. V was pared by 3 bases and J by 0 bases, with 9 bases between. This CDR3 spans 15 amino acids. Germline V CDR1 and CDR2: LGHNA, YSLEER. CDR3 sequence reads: CASSHVPSSGNTIYF. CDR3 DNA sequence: TGCGCCAGCAGCCATGTCCCGTCCTCTGGAAACACCATATATTTT.

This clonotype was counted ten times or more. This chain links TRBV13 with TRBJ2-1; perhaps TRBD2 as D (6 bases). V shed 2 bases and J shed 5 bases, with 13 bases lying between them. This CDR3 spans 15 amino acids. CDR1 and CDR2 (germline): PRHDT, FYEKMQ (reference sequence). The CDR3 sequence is CASSLWAGRDNEQFF. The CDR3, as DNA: TGTGCCAGCAGCTTATGGGCGGGGAGAGACAATGAGCAGTTCTTC.

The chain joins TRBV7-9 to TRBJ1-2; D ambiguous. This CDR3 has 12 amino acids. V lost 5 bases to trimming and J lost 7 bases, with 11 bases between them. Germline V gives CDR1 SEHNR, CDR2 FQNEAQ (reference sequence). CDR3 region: CASSLRNSGYTF. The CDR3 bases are TGTGCCAGCAGCCTGAGGAACAGTGGCTACACCTTC.

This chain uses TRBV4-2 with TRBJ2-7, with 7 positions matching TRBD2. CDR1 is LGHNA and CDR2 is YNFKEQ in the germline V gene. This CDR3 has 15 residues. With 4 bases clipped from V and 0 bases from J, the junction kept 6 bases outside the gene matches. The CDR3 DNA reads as TGTGCCAGCAGCCTGGGGGGGTTAAGCTCCTACGAGCAGTACTTC. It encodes CASSLGGLSSYEQYF.

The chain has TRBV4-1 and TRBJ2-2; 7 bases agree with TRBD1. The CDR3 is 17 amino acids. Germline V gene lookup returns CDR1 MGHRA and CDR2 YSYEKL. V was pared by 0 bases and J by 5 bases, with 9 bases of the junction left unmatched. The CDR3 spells CASSQDRKGARTGELFF. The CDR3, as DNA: TGCGCCAGCAGCCAAGATCGAAAGGGGGCGAGGACCGGGGAGCTGTTTTTT.

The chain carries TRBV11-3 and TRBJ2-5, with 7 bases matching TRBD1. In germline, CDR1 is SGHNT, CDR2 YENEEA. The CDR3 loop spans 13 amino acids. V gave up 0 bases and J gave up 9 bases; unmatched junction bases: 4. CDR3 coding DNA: TGTGCCAGCAGCTTAGAGGCGACAGGGCCCCAGTACTTC. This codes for CASSLEATGPQYF.

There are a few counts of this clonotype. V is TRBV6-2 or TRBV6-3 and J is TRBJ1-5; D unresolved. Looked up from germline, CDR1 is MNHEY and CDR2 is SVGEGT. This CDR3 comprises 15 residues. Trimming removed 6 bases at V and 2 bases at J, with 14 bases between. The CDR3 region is CASRRYGDGNQPQHF. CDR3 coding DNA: TGTGCCAGCAGGCGTTACGGGGATGGCAATCAGCCCCAGCATTTT.